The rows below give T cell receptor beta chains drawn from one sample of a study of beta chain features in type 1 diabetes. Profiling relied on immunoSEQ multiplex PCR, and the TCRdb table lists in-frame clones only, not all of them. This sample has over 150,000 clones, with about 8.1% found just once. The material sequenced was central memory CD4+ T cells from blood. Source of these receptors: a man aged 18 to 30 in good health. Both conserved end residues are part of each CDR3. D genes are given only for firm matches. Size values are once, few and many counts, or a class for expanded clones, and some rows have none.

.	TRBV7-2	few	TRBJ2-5	TGTGCCAGCAGCAAGTACGGACAGTTGGAGACCCAGTACTTC	CASSKYGQLETQYF
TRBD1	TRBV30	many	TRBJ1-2	TGTGCCTGGAGTGTATTCGTAGCCACAGGGGTCAATGGCTACACCTTC	CAWSVFVATGVNGYTF
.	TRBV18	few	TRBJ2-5	TGTGCCAGCTCACCACCTTTCGCAGGGGAGCAGTACTTC	CASSPPFAGEQYF
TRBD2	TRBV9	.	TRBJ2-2	TGTGCCAGCAGCTTAGGACTAGCGGGAGCCGGGGAGCTGTTTTTT	CASSLGLAGAGELFF
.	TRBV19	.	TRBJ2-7	TGTGCCAGTAGTATAGTCACCGGCTACGAGCAGTACTTC	CASSIVTGYEQYF
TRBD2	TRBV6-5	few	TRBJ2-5	TGTGCCAGCAGTTACTCGATACTAGCGTCCGAGACCCAGTACTTC	CASSYSILASETQYF
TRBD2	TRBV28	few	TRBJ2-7	TGTGCCAGCAGTTTAGGACTAGCTCCCGAGCAGTACTTC	CASSLGLAPEQYF
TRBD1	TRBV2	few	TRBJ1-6	TGTGCCAGCAGTCGGGACAGGGGATCGGGTCTCCACTTT	CASSRDRGSGLHF
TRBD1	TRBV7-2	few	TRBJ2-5	TGTGCCAGCAGCTTCTTCAGGGGGCAAGAGACCCAGTACTTC	CASSFFRGQETQYF
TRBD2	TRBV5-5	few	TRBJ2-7	TGTGCCAGCAGCCAACTAGGCGGGAGGGCCTACGAGCAGTACTTC	CASSQLGGRAYEQYF
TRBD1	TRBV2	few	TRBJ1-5	TGTGCCAGCGACAGGGTCGCGGGCTATAGCAATCAGCCCCAGCATTTT	CASDRVAGYSNQPQHF
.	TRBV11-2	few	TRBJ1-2	TGTGCCAGCAGCTCGAGCGGGAGGGGTGGCTACACCTTC	CASSSSGRGGYTF
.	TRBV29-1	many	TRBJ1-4	TGCAGCGTCGGGGGACTGCAATCATCTGGTGAAAAACTGTTTTTT	CSVGGLQSSGEKLFF
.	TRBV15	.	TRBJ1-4	TGTGCCATCAGCCGGGACAAGTATAGAAAACTGTTTTTT	CAISRDKYRKLFF
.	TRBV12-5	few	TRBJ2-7	TGTGCTAGTGGTTTGGGGGCCGCGGGCGAGCAGTACTTC	CASGLGAAGEQYF